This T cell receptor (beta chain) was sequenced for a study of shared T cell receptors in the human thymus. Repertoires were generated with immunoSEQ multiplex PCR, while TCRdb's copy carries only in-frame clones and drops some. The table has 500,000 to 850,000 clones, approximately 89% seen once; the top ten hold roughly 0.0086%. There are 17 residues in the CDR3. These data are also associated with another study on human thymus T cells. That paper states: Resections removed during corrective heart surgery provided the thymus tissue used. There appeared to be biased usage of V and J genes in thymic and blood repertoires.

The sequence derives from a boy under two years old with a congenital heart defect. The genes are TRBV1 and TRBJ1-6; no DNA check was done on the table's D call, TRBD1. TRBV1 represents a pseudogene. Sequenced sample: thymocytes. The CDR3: CTSSHEGGTGDNSPLHF. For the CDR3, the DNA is TGCACCAGCAGCCATGAAGGCGGGACAGGAGATAATTCACCCCTCCACTTT.